This is a list of T cell receptor beta chains from one sample in a study of blood T cell repertoires in COVID-19. The repertoire was sequenced with immunoSEQ multiplex PCR; TCRdb's copy has only in-frame clones and lacks some. The table includes about 41,000 clones, 87% detected once. The sequenced sample consisted of peripheral blood. The receptors stem from a man in his sixties with acute or convalescent COVID-19. Both conserved end residues are part of each CDR3. Fields, in order: clone size, V gene, D gene, J gene, CDR3 length, CDR3 protein, CDR3 DNA. A D gene is named only where the DNA matches it firmly. Rows may omit the clone size; those that give it use once, few, many or a size class.

>.|TRBV7-9|TRBD1|TRBJ1-4|15
CASSPVDRAVEKLFF
TGTGCCAGCAGCCCCGTCGACAGGGCGGTTGAAAAACTGTTTTTT
>.|TRBV5-5|.|TRBJ1-4|15
CASSERQAPNQKLFF
TGTGCCAGCAGCGAGAGACAGGCCCCGAATCAAAAACTGTTTTTT
>.|TRBV29-1|TRBD1|TRBJ1-2|13
CSALGQGVGGYTF
TGCAGCGCTCTGGGACAGGGAGTTGGGGGCTACACCTTC
>.|TRBV3-1/TRBV3-2|TRBD1|TRBJ1-5|16
CASSQGLAGGQEPQHF
TGTGCCAGCAGCCAAGGATTGGCAGGGGGCCAGGAGCCCCAGCATTTT
>.|TRBV6-6|TRBD2|TRBJ2-1|16
CASSYSRGGLYNEQFF
TGTGCCAGCAGTTACTCGCGGGGGGGCCTCTACAATGAGCAGTTCTTC
>medium-sized|TRBV5-4|TRBD2|TRBJ2-7|16
CASSGPGLAGIYEQYF
TGTGCCAGCAGCGGACCGGGACTAGCGGGGATCTACGAGCAGTACTTC
>.|TRBV5-6|.|TRBJ1-1|13
CASSLVRDTEAFF
TGTGCCAGCAGCTTGGTGCGGGATACTGAAGCTTTCTTT
>.|TRBV5-1|TRBD1|TRBJ1-1|15
CASSYTGGAGTEAFF
TGCGCCAGCAGCTACACAGGGGGCGCTGGCACTGAAGCTTTCTTT
>.|TRBV15|.|TRBJ1-5|17
CATSPIPKGGYNQPQHF
TGTGCCACCAGCCCCATTCCAAAGGGCGGGTATAATCAGCCCCAGCATTTT
>.|TRBV5-8|.|TRBJ1-4|16
CASSLRRGGANEKLFF
TGTGCCAGCAGCTTGCGGCGGGGCGGCGCTAATGAAAAACTGTTTTTT
>.|TRBV6-1|.|TRBJ1-1|14
CASSEEDRPNGAFF
TGTGCCAGCAGTGAAGAAGACAGGCCCAACGGAGCTTTCTTT
>.|TRBV7-2|TRBD1|TRBJ2-5|14
CASSRRGKQETQYF
TGTGCCAGCAGCCGCAGGGGGAAACAAGAGACCCAGTACTTC
>.|TRBV6-2/TRBV6-3|.|TRBJ2-1|16
CASSHYRVGRYNEQFF
TGTGCCAGCAGCCACTATCGGGTCGGCCGCTACAATGAGCAGTTCTTC
>few|TRBV2|TRBD1|TRBJ2-5|15
CASSEIGQGRETQYF
TGTGCCAGCAGTGAAATCGGACAGGGACGGGAGACCCAGTACTTC
>.|TRBV11-2|.|TRBJ1-6|15
CASSLDPQVNSPLHF
TGTGCCAGCAGCTTAGATCCGCAGGTTAATTCACCCCTCCACTTT
>.|TRBV30|.|TRBJ1-6|14
CAAAYSSYNSPLHF
TGTGCCGCTGCTTACAGCTCCTATAATTCACCCCTCCACTTT